A single sample gave rise to the 23 T cell receptor beta chains below, sequenced in a study of memory CD4+ T cells and cytomegalovirus serostatus. Single viable CD3+CD4+CD8-CD45RO+ cells were sorted as the memory CD4+ T cells. Profiled with immunoSEQ multiplex PCR; TCRdb holds only in-frame clones, not every one. The sample consists of about 96,000 clones, roughly 80% of them appearing once. Sequencing was carried out using memory CD4+ T cells from blood. These receptor sequences come from an adult in good health and CMV-seropositive.

This clone was found once. This chain connects TRBV25-1 to TRBJ1-5, with TRBD1 as a possible D gene (5 bases). The CDR3 has 13 residues. Per germline, CDR1 MGHDK and CDR2 SYGVNS. With 5 bases removed from V and 3 bases from J, the gap between germline ends came to 8 bases. CDR3 in amino acids: CASSSGTNQPQHF. The DNA of the CDR3 is TGTGCCAGCAGTTCGGGGACCAATCAGCCCCAGCATTTT.

The chain combines TRBV30 with TRBJ1-6; TRBD1 is a possible D gene (5 bases). The CDR3 sequence is 14 residues long. Germline assignment: CDR1 GTSNPN and CDR2 SVGIG (reference sequence). The V and J ends lost 0 bases and 10 bases respectively, with 13 bases between them. The DNA for the CDR3 is TGTGCCTGGAGTGTGGCAGGGCGGGGGTCACCCCTCCACTTT. It codes for CAWSVAGRGSPLHF.

The V and J genes are TRBV28 and TRBJ2-1; TRBD2 agrees at 9 bases. With V trimmed by 10 bases and J by 4 bases, 5 bases remained unmatched. The germline V gene has CDR1 MDHEN and CDR2 SYDVKM. The CDR3 has 13 residues. The CDR3 here is CATGLAVYNEQFF. The CDR3 coding sequence is TGTGCCACGGGACTAGCTGTTTACAATGAGCAGTTCTTC.

V is TRBV28 and J is TRBJ2-7; 12 bases line up with TRBD2. Per the germline V gene, CDR1 is MDHEN and CDR2 is SYDVKM. The V gene end was trimmed by 8 bases and the J gene end by 6 bases; junction bases not matched to a gene: 11. The CDR3 is made up of 15 amino acids. As DNA, the CDR3 is TGTGCCAGCGGCCTAGCGGGAGGGCCCCTACGCGAGCAGTACTTC. This encodes CASGLAGGPLREQYF. The full variable domain, rest sourced from reference TRBV28 and TRBJ2-7, is DVKVTQSSRYLVKRTGEKVFLECVQDMDHENMFWYRQDPGLGLRLIYFSYDVKMKEKGDIPEGYSVSREKKERFSLILESASTNQTSMYLCASGLAGGPLREQYFGPGTRLTVT.

The rearrangement joins TRBV29-1 to TRBJ2-7; TRBD2 matches at 9 bases. Germline values: CDR1 SQVTM, CDR2 ANQGSEA. This CDR3 region has 14 residues. J lost 2 bases, V lost 5 bases, and 7 bases had no gene match. Here the CDR3 DNA reads TGCAGCGTTATGACTAGCGGAGGTACCTACGAGCAGTACTTC. It is translated as CSVMTSGGTYEQYF.

This clone appeared once. The chain has TRBV5-1 and TRBJ2-7, with TRBD2 matching 10 bases. This CDR3 is built from 15 residues. From germline, CDR1 is SGHRS and CDR2 YFSETQ. With V trimmed by 3 bases and J by 3 bases, 6 bases remained unmatched. The chain's CDR3 is CASSYLAGEDYEQYF. CDR3 nucleotides: TGCGCCAGCAGCTACCTAGCGGGAGAGGACTACGAGCAGTACTTC.

The gene calls are TRBV5-1 and TRBJ1-2; 8 positions match TRBD1. Looked up from germline, CDR1 is SGHRS and CDR2 is YFSETQ. Trimming cost V 9 bases and J 0 bases; bases outside gene matches: 4. This CDR3 comprises 13 residues. CDR3 sequence (DNA): TGCGCCACAGGGACAGGAGCTAACTATGGCTACACCTTC. Its protein is CATGTGANYGYTF.

The rearrangement joins TRBV5-4 to TRBJ2-1, with D unclear. CDR1 SGHNT and CDR2 YYREEE come from the germline V gene (reference sequence). V shed 1 base and J shed 3 bases, with 14 bases lying between them. The length of the CDR3 is 16 residues. CDR3 sequence (DNA): TGTGCCAGCAGCTTGTCTAGGGAACTCCTCTACAATGAGCAGTTCTTC. As protein: CASSLSRELLYNEQFF.

The V and J genes are TRBV5-1 and TRBJ2-5, with 9 nucleotides matching TRBD2. Trimming removed 4 bases from V and 1 base from J; junction bases left unmatched: 5. The CDR3 has 15 amino acids. The germline V gene has CDR1 SGHRS and CDR2 YFSETQ. CDR3 sequence: CASSDSTSGQETQYF. CDR3 nucleotide sequence: TGCGCCAGCAGCGATTCGACTAGCGGCCAAGAGACCCAGTACTTC.

V usage is TRBV29-1 and J usage is TRBJ1-1; weak D call: TRBD1 (5 bases). This CDR3 has 13 residues. Trimming removed 6 bases from V and 4 bases from J, with 15 bases in between. The germline gives CDR1 SQVTM, CDR2 ANQGSEA. CDR3 coding DNA: TGCAGCGTCGATCGACAGACCGGCACTGAAGCTTTCTTT. This codes for CSVDRQTGTEAFF.

Written as DNA, the CDR3 is TGTGCCAGCAGCTTCTCAGGGCTGGGGGCCGGGGAGCTGTTTTTT. Translation: CASSFSGLGAGELFF. The chain uses TRBV7-8 and TRBJ2-2; D may match TRBD1 or TRBD2 (5 bases each). Trimming left V 3 bases short and J 6 bases short, with 14 bases between. This CDR3 spans 15 amino acids. The germline gives CDR1 SGHVS, CDR2 FQNEAQ.

The V and J genes are TRBV28 and TRBJ1-1; the D gene is possibly TRBD1 (5 bases). The germline gives CDR1 MDHEN, CDR2 SYDVKM. This CDR3 comprises 15 residues. Deletions cut 3 bases from V and 0 bases from J, with 11 bases between. For the CDR3, the DNA is TGTGCCAGCAGTTTGCCAGGGATCATGAACACTGAAGCTTTCTTT. Translating it yields CASSLPGIMNTEAFF.

V and J are TRBV14 and TRBJ1-5; 9 nucleotides align to TRBD1. V gave up 4 bases and J gave up 5 bases; unmatched junction bases: 12. CDR1 and CDR2 (germline): SGHDN, FVKESK. The CDR3 loop spans 17 amino acids. CDR3 sequence: CASSPRTGAFGDQPQHF. The CDR3 DNA reads TGTGCCAGCAGCCCCCGGACAGGGGCCTTCGGGGATCAGCCCCAGCATTTT.

The rearrangement links TRBV18 to TRBJ1-4, with TRBD1 identical over 12 bases. The CDR3 is 16 amino acids. V trimming: 3 bases; J trimming: 4 bases; junction bases outside the gene matches: 3. Germline V gene sequence: CDR1 KGHSH, CDR2 LQKENI. The CDR3 region has the DNA TGTGCCAGCTCACCGGGACAGGGGGCTTTTAATGAAAAACTGTTTTTT. Residues: CASSPGQGAFNEKLFF.

CDR3 sequence: CASSVDSYGYTF. CDR3 DNA sequence: TGTGCCAGCAGCGTGGACAGCTATGGCTACACCTTC. The gene calls are TRBV5-4 and TRBJ1-2; tentative D call: TRBD1 (6 bases). Per germline, CDR1 SGHNT and CDR2 YYREEE (reference sequence). The CDR3 is made up of 12 amino acids. V was pared by 4 bases and J by 4 bases, with 8 bases between.

Worth noting for this clone: This sample includes further DNA sequences coding for the same CDR3. This chain links TRBV7-9 with TRBJ2-6; a possible D gene is TRBD1 (6 bases). Germline assignment: CDR1 SEHNR and CDR2 FQNEAQ (reference sequence). Trimming stripped 0 bases from V and 2 bases from J, with 8 bases between. The CDR3 spans 16 residues. CDR3 residues: CASSLAQGTGANVLTF. The CDR3, as DNA: TGTGCCAGCAGCTTAGCACAGGGTACTGGGGCCAACGTCCTGACTTTC.

This chain connects TRBV10-3 to TRBJ2-3, with 7 bases identical to TRBD1. Trimming removed 10 bases from V and 0 bases from J; junction bases left unmatched: 7. CDR3 length equals 14 residues. Per germline, CDR1 ENHRY and CDR2 SYGVKD. CDR3 nucleotide sequence: TGTGCCACCGACAGGGATCAGAGCACAGATACGCAGTATTTT. Its translation: CATDRDQSTDTQYF.

A few counts support this clone. The rearrangement uses TRBV7-9 and TRBJ2-2, with D perhaps TRBD2 (5 bases). This CDR3 is 13 amino acids long. Germline CDR1 and CDR2: SEHNR and FQNEAQ (reference sequence). V lost 6 bases to trimming and J lost 3 bases, with 8 bases between them. CDR3 coding DNA: TGTGCCAGCAGGTGGCGGGACACCGGGGAGCTGTTTTTT. Its protein is CASRWRDTGELFF.

This chain links TRBV28 with TRBJ2-1; weak D call: TRBD1 (5 bases). The CDR3 runs 16 residues. Trimming took 11 bases from V and 6 from J, leaving 26 bases between them. Germline-derived CDR1 and CDR2 are MDHEN and SYDVKM. The CDR3 here is CAQELGHSVSGNEQFF. In DNA form, the CDR3 reads TGTGCCCAAGAATTGGGGCACTCAGTTTCTGGCAATGAGCAGTTCTTC.

The rearrangement links TRBV11-2 to TRBJ2-3; D tentatively reads TRBD1 or TRBD2 (6 bases each). The germline V gene encodes CDR1 SGHAT and CDR2 FQNNGV. V dropped 6 bases and J dropped 2 bases, with 15 bases sitting between them. The CDR3 sequence is 15 residues long. The chain's CDR3 is CASRKGGALTDTQYF. The CDR3 DNA sequence: TGTGCCAGCAGAAAGGGGGGAGCTCTCACAGATACGCAGTATTTT.

The chain has TRBV19 and TRBJ2-1, with 8 nucleotides matching TRBD1. The CDR3 covers 16 residues. The germline gives CDR1 LNHDA, CDR2 SQIVND (reference sequence). V dropped 3 bases and J dropped 9; count of bases not matched to a gene: 13. CDR3 sequence reads: CASSILGQGSYSEQFF. The CDR3 region has the DNA TGTGCCAGTAGTATCCTCGGACAGGGATCATATAGTGAGCAGTTCTTC.

The rearrangement uses TRBV28 and TRBJ1-5; D possibly corresponds to TRBD1 (5 bases). The CDR3 runs 13 residues. Germline assignment: CDR1 MDHEN and CDR2 SYDVKM. Trimming removed 11 bases from V and 6 bases from J, with 17 bases in between. The CDR3 DNA sequence: TGTGCCGCGGGAATCCAGGGACTTCAGCCCCAGCATTTT. This sequence encodes CAAGIQGLQPQHF.

The chain has TRBV11-3 and TRBJ2-1; weak D call: TRBD1 (6 bases). The CDR3 has 12 amino acids. Trimming left V 6 bases short and J 6 bases short, with 9 bases between. Per germline, CDR1 SGHNT and CDR2 YENEEA. CDR3 region: CASRGQSNEQFF. The CDR3 DNA follows: TGTGCCAGCAGAGGACAGTCCAATGAGCAGTTCTTC. The full variable domain, completed using reference TRBV11-3 and TRBJ2-1, is EAGVVQSPRYKIIEKKQPVAFWCNPISGHNTLYWYLQNLGQGPELLIRYENEEAVDDSQLPKDRFSAERLKGVDSTLKIQPAELGDSAVYLCASRGQSNEQFFGPGTRLTVL.